This T cell receptor beta chain comes out of a study of blood T cells in healthy people across ages. Combining a sample-barcoded 5' primer with a J-beta primer mix, a second PCR ran for roughly 7 to 12 cycles. Each single sample gave us at least 2.5 million CDR3-containing paired-end reads. Each CDR3 protein gets one entry after TCRdb re-called the 5' RACE reads with MiXCR. The profile covers approximately 800,000 distinct CDR3 sequences, with about 25% appearing a single time and approximately 3.7% taken by the ten largest. Total RNA, at least 6 micrograms per sample, was extracted from PBMCs. This sample was also put to use in a study of T cells of mothers and their children.

The receptor comes from a boy aged 5-17 years in good health. Material: blood.

CDR3 loop: CASSQDVWRTEKYYNEQFF. In DNA, the CDR3 is TGTGCCAGCAGCCAAGATGTTTGGAGGACAGAGAAATACTACAATGAGCAGTTCTTC. This sequence joins TRBV14 and TRBJ2-1; tentatively, D is TRBD1 (6 bases). The germline V gene has CDR1 SGHDN and CDR2 FVKESK. V was pared by 0 bases and J by 3 bases, with 21 bases between. The CDR3 covers 19 residues.